This record looks at one T cell receptor beta chain sequence and its context. This specimen belongs to a study of blood T cell repertoires in COVID-19. Background on the study: Acute and convalescent COVID-19 samples came from the United States, Italy and Spain. The analysed material was cDNA or gDNA that came from T cells, B-cell-depleted T cells, or PBMCs.

Original methodology: Amplifying reference gene primers gave estimates of nucleated cell counts. Repertoires were generated with immunoSEQ multiplex PCR, while TCRdb's copy carries only in-frame clones and drops some. Clone size and the V and J calls come from that table; the DNA yielded D and trimming. Among about 220,000 clones listed, 80% to 90% were seen once. The ends lost 3 bases at V and 5 bases at J; junction bases unmatched: 11. Germline-derived CDR1 and CDR2 are MDHEN and SYDVKM. The length of the CDR3 is 17 residues. This receptor was obtained from a man aged 45-65 years with active or convalescent COVID-19. Sequenced material: peripheral blood. V usage is TRBV28 and J usage is TRBJ1-1, with 11 bases fitting TRBD1. CDR3 in amino acids: CASSFPRTGGAGTEAFF. Written as DNA, the CDR3 is TGTGCCAGCAGTTTCCCTCGGACAGGGGGCGCGGGGACTGAAGCTTTCTTT.